The sequence of this TCR beta chain was determined in a study of T cell responses to AZD1222 COVID-19 vaccine (dated by TCRdb to the early 2020s). Describing the broader study: TCR sequencing covered some 240 trial participants: roughly 200 given two doses of AZD1222 and 26 given two doses of MenACWY control vaccine. Trial participants were enrolled by age into subgroups of 18-55, 56-69 and 70-plus years, and around 150, 29 and 61 TCR-sequenced participants, respectively, were included in these subgroups. The investigation overall reported the following: After two AZD1222 doses, both the breadth and the depth of spike-specific TCRs were significantly higher than at day 0 and than in MenACWY recipients. Most participants were white British and females outnumbered males, and the authors suggested that clonal diversity may have been underestimated. No day 14 peak-response samples were available, so repertoires were characterized only after the peak T cell response. The vaccine-associated CD4 TCRs covered the entire spike protein, and the dominant responses fell in regions 160-218 and 743-854. In the small 56-69-year group, the increase in depth fell short of significance, most likely because of low power. Conclusions about previously exposed vaccinees are limited, since just a handful of AZD1222 recipients were seropositive for SARS-CoV-2 at baseline. Reportedly, almost half of the unique spike-specific TCRs recognized epitopes lying outside the regions that are mutated in the B.1.351 and B.1.1.7 variants.

The CDR3 runs 10 residues from the cysteine to the phenylalanine. Kept here is only the CDR3 DNA, which spans 30 bases and is read in frame from base 1. V loses 4 bases at its end and J loses 13 bases; junction bases beyond the gene matches: 1. According to the germline V gene, CDR1 reads SNHLY and CDR2 reads FYNNEI. The CDR3 regions of human TCRbeta chains were subjected to immunosequencing. Concerning the study's data processing: TCRs in the repertoires were compared against a reference library of SARS-CoV-2-specific TCRs that had been generated with the MIRA antigen-specificity platform. Breadth was defined as the fraction of unique TCRs that were SARS-CoV-2-associated. Depth was defined as the fraction of total T cells that were SARS-CoV-2-associated. Using the MIRA data, each spike-specific TCR was mapped to the spike region that the TCR reacts to and placed in a CD4 or CD8 class. Log10-transformed breadth and depth values were compared by one-way ANOVA with Sidak's multiple comparisons tests. This immuneACCESS table, as held by TCRdb, lists in-frame sequences with V and J called but not all clones. Of the missing ones, under half trace to an unresolved V gene in checked studies; the others have no known cause. That table gives V, J and clone size, and the DNA gave D and trimming. The sample yields about 50,000 clones; more than 70% were counted once. The leading ten clones occupy approximately 20% of the sample.

This clone has just one count. What this receptor recognizes is not known. Per-nucleotide qualities are absent, and no much larger clonotype sits a single base away. In light of the paper, this sample's time point label describes: baseline before first vaccination. Per the publication, the treatment or condition label means: meningococcal conjugate vaccine given as trial control. Vaccinee samples came from UK trials COV001 and COV002, including a single-blind randomized controlled phase 2/3 trial of AZD1222 (ChAdOx1 nCoV-19) in healthy adults. Trial participant PBMC samples were collected at day 0 and day 28 after the second dose for TCRbeta chain sequencing.

Sequencing used peripheral blood, obtained on day 0 of MenACWY control vaccination. The V and J segments used are TRBV2 and TRBJ2-1, with 7 bases in between that match TRBD1. The receptor comes from an adult in good health. In nucleotide form, the sequence is TGTGCCAGCAGTGCAGGGGGTCAGTTCTTC. Translated, it gives CASSAGGQFF.